This record looks at one TCR beta chain sequence and its context. Its antigen is not known. The data were obtained in a study of graft-versus-host responses after intestinal transplantation. Repertoires were generated with immunoSEQ multiplex PCR, while TCRdb's copy carries only in-frame clones and drops some. Seen here are over 70,000 clones, 90% observed once, and the top ten hold 4% to 5%. The germline gives CDR1 LGHNA, CDR2 YSLEER. This CDR3 contains 15 residues. The V end was cut by 0 bases, the J end by 2 bases, with 7 bases between. Here the sequenced sample was unstimulated CD8+ T cells sorted from spleen or lymph node cells, taken before transplant. The source is a human donor who was the organ donor for an intestinal transplant. The chain recombines TRBV4-3 with TRBJ1-4; tentative D call: TRBD1 (5 bases). In nucleotides, the CDR3 is TGCGCCAGCAGCCAAGAGCGGGGGACTAATGAAAAACTGTTTTTT. It translates to CASSQERGTNEKLFF.